This T cell receptor beta chain appears in the sequencing data of a study of T cells after yellow fever vaccination (dated by TCRdb to the late 2010s). As for the study more broadly: Libraries from fractions with low cell numbers were prepared with the SMART-Seq v4 Ultra Low Input RNA kit. The cohort comprised two healthy male donors, one aged 18 to 29 and one aged 30 to 40 years. Bulk TCR alpha and beta repertoires were sequenced longitudinally to track T-cell clones before and after primary and booster YFV17D yellow fever vaccination. Blood was drawn at multiple timepoints before and after primary and secondary immunization, with bulk PBMC replicates and cell subsets isolated. What the research found in general, with its limitations: The secondary T-cell response was weaker than the primary response but faster, peaking on day 5 instead of day 15. A small share of clonotypes was detected in both CD4 and CD8 compartments, with the overlap likely arising from convergent recombination. Most clones expanded after primary vaccination were re-detected after the booster (almost 98% of CD4 and roughly 87% of CD8), suggesting broad memory maintenance. Because abundant contaminating clonotypes from the bulk population could be contained in FACS-sorted repertoires, computational filtering was required. The study included only a couple of donors, which limits how far the findings can be generalized.

The sample's treatment or condition, from its label and the paper: live attenuated yellow fever vaccine strain. PBMCs were isolated from peripheral blood using a standard Ficoll-Paque protocol. Dynabeads CD4 and CD8 positive selection kits were used to isolate the CD4 and CD8 T-cell fractions. RNA was extracted with TriZol from bulk PBMCs, CD4 and CD8 fractions, and dextramer-positive and dextramer-negative fractions. TCR cDNA was synthesized by 5'RACE template switching, which introduced a universal primer site and unique molecular identifiers. cDNA synthesis was primed from both the TCR alpha and TCR beta constant segments. Library amplification involved two PCR steps, and the second step added sample barcodes and sequencing adapters. Libraries were sequenced on Illumina HiSeq 2500 (2x100 bp) or NovaSeq (2x150 bp). The study's processing was this. Reads were demultiplexed and collapsed into UMI consensus sequences with MIGEC, and V(D)J alignment was performed with MiXCR. Vaccine-responding clonotypes were identified with edgeR using replicate PBMC samples, with FDR below 0.01 and a log2 fold change above 5 up to day 15 being required. CD4 or CD8 identity was assigned to each bulk clonotype according to whether the clonotype was present at higher abundance in the sequenced CD4 repertoire or the sequenced CD8 repertoire. TCRdb's own reprocessing of the public reads used fastp at Q25 and MiXCR and kept productive beta chains. Each entry merges the rows of one CDR3 protein and shows their most common DNA and genes. The V and J calls were determined by TCRdb, not by the authors. The sample table records about 75,000 distinct CDR3 sequences; under 9.5% of these occur just once. Jointly, the top ten make up over 25% of the sample.

In this sample, this clonotype turned up many times. The antigen it binds to is not known. No quality values exist for individual bases; no much larger clone is one base distant. The CDR3 sequence holds 12 residues, the cysteine and phenylalanine included. Only the CDR3 DNA stays, 36 bases, in frame from base 1. V is trimmed back by 4 bases and J by 11 bases, and the junction contains 7 bases that no gene match accounts for. CDR1 and CDR2 were assigned from the germline V gene as SGHTA and FQGNSA. The input for sequencing was CD8+ T cells sorted from PBMCs, taken more than 8 days after the first yellow fever vaccination. The source is a man aged 18 to 30 who received the YFV17D yellow fever vaccine. Recombination joined TRBV7-2 with TRBJ2-7, and TRBD1 aligns with 8 junction nucleotides. The DNA reads TGTGCCAGCAGCTGGACAGGGCGGGATGAGTACTTC. Translation gives CASSWTGRDEYF.